This T cell receptor beta chain was retrieved from a study of cytomegalovirus exposure and HLA in healthy donors (TCRdb year 2017). About the study as a whole: According to an earlier analysis of 587 of the donors, about 179 million T cells yielded 100 million or so unique TCR beta sequences and 276 Gb of sequence data. Roughly 300 gigabases of sequencing data and tens of millions of unique TCR sequences were included in an early release covering about 700 HLA-typed donors. Among the roughly 400 genotyped donors, 75% to 90% belonged to the genetic ancestry cluster associated with self-reported Caucasian donors. The study aimed to test whether signatures of past pathogen exposure could be identified by cataloging public T cell receptors. The study used immunosequencing to profile the T cell repertoires of hundreds of subjects and linked those repertoires to cytomegalovirus serostatus. Along with the approximately 700-subject first cohort, a separate validation cohort of around 110 different subjects was used. To predict cytomegalovirus infection status, the study combined high-throughput TCR immunosequencing, statistical association of individual TCRs with disease status, and machine learning. A later analysis re-analyzed previously published TCR beta repertoires from about 600 donors and added high-resolution HLA genotyping to study TCR occurrence patterns. Rather than using new phenotypic data, the later analysis identified candidate immune exposures from TCR beta sequences and from how often those sequences occurred across donors. An earlier analysis of around 640 of the donors used high-throughput TCR beta sequencing to judge whether each TCR beta V gene segment behaved as functional or pseudogenic. Alongside the repertoire data, information on donor age, sex, ethnicity and CMV serostatus was compiled. Genome-wide SNP genotypes for about 65% of the 666 donors were used in a later genetic analysis, which treated that subset as a discovery cohort. Every discovery cohort repertoire had been produced on one sequencing platform. Both class I and class II loci were covered by HLA typing, at four-digit resolution. Typing coverage differed by locus: A, B, C, DRB1 and DQB1 were typed in about 629-630 donors, DQA1 in 522, DPA1 in some 600, and DPB1 in roughly 470. Roughly 5 DR-DQ haplotypes were handled as single units for association and clustering, since linkage in the cohort was strong. Across 300 to 500 genotyped donors of the cohort, an average of roughly 230,000 unique TCR beta nucleotide sequences per donor were sequenced, and roughly 20% of those sequences were non-productive. General study outcomes and caveats: In vitro tests confirmed that a few of the cytomegalovirus-associated TCR beta chains recognize cytomegalovirus antigens. Immune exposure information for the cohort was limited to CMV serostatus. It was suggested by the authors that the approach could potentially be generalized to other disease states and immunological phenotypes. Across donors, most TCR sequences were observed very rarely, whereas some public TCRs were present in many individuals. Because counts were too low, seventeen rarely observed V segments, including chromosome 9 orphons, were left out of the earlier analysis of some 640 of the donors. In a later analysis, TCR association rates were found to vary across HLA loci, with the most associated TCRs seen for DRB1 alleles and the fewest for HLA-C alleles. Linkage disequilibrium might explain the correlated functional status among segregating V segments, but an unknown experimental factor could not be excluded. Roughly uniform sequencing depth across donors was assumed in presence/absence analyses, although this assumption may not hold. Specific HLA alleles were associated with 16,951 TCR beta sequences at a false discovery rate of 0.05 in a later analysis. According to a later analysis, parvovirus B19, influenza, CMV and Epstein-Barr virus appeared linked to several top co-occurrence clusters. A total of 150 or so TCR beta chains were listed by the study as associated with cytomegalovirus. According to a later genetic analysis, donors in an Asian-associated ancestry cluster had fewer N-insertions in productive TCRs than the approximately 650-donor mean. Because some donors lacked HLA typing at each locus, the association tests relied only on the typed subset. According to a later analysis, most CMV-associated TCR beta chains appeared to be HLA-restricted, and the HLA associations seemed to be driven largely by CMV exposure. A further reported finding was that TCR beta sequences accurately predicted the HLA-A and HLA-B alleles for most subjects in the first cohort. In a later analysis, HLA-associated TCR beta chains were found to be more clonally expanded and to have lower generation probabilities than equally common non-associated chains. This cohort had only TCR beta chains sequenced, and the lack of alpha or paired-chain data limited which features could be detected. In both the original and validation cohorts, the classifier was reported to diagnose cytomegalovirus status with high specificity and sensitivity. Broadly in line with IMGT annotations, most TCR beta V segments showed up in productive rearrangements about 87% or about 30% of the time in an earlier analysis of some 590 of the donors. The sequencing pipeline was judged likely to have produced a cluster of highly shared sequence variants as a technical artifact. Because the 87-base-pair reads could not distinguish some IMGT-functional V segments, including TRBV6-2 and TRBV6-3, those segments were excluded. In a later genetic analysis, a missense DCLRE1C variant was associated with V-gene and J-gene trimming of TCR beta chains, and the association was replicated in an independent cohort. When HLA alleles, especially DR and DQ, strongly co-occurred, attributing TCR associations to individual alleles was difficult.

Measured from the cysteine to the phenylalanine, the CDR3 is 14 residues long. Only the CDR3 part of the read is kept: 42 bases, read in frame from the first base. V was cut back by 3 bases and J by 8 bases, leaving a gap of 13 bases between them. CDR1 and CDR2 were assigned from the germline V gene (reference sequence) as LNHDA and SQIVND. The library was produced with the immunoSEQ multiplex PCR assay. The multiplex PCR relied on a mix of 60 forward primers for TCR Vbeta segments and 13 reverse primers for TCR Jbeta segments. A multiplex PCR assay on genomic DNA amplified the CDR3 region of rearranged TCR beta genes. The Illumina HiSeq System was used to sequence the amplified TCR beta libraries as 87-base-pair reads. As for the authors' bioinformatics: In a later analysis, 70 million to 95 million unique TCR beta chains were counted across the 690 or so repertoires, and some 10 million of these chains were shared by at least two donors. To remove PCR and sequencing errors, raw reads were error-corrected and collapsed into unique sequences using a nearest-neighbor algorithm that merged closely related sequences. CDR3 sequences were aligned to IMGT reference sequences to assign V, D and J gene segments. For a sequence to be retained, a match of at least six nucleotides was required to both a V gene segment and a J gene segment. Rearrangements were classified as productive when the CDR3 lacked stop codons and remained in frame with V and J, and all other rearrangements were classified as non-productive. CDR3 was defined according to IMGT convention as the region running from the second conserved V-encoded cysteine to the conserved J-encoded phenylalanine. Sequences without an unambiguous match to a single V gene segment were excluded from the earlier analysis of almost 600 of the donors. An earlier analysis of 587 of the donors called V segments functional above 56.7% productive rearrangements and segregating when the between-donor standard deviation exceeded 5%. To diagnose cytomegalovirus status from the catalog of TCR beta chain sequences, a statistical classification framework was built. V and J gene assignment, in a later analysis, came from comparing TCR nucleotide sequences with IMGT/GENE-DB human TR gene sequences. Using the TCRdist pipeline, a later analysis assigned CDR3 sequences along with most-parsimonious VDJ recombination scenarios. In a later analysis, each TCR beta chain was defined by its CDR3 amino acid sequence together with its V-gene family, and reads without a unique V-gene family were excluded. To address suspected cross-contamination and a sequencing artifact, a later analysis removed approximately 590 highly shared, low-generation-probability nucleotide sequences. For each public chain, a later analysis derived a clonal expansion index from normalized ranks of inferred template counts within each repertoire. Generation probabilities in a later analysis came from a VDJ recombination model fitted to out-of-frame rearrangements, and those results were checked against IGoR. In a later analysis, TCR-TCR, TCR-HLA and TCR-CMV co-occurrence was scored with hypergeometric tests, and a repertoire-size bias correction was applied to TCR pairs. False discovery rates were estimated in a later analysis by permuting HLA or CMV assignments 20 times. In a later analysis, co-occurring TCRs were grouped with DBSCAN, and TCRdist sequence similarity was added when clustering was performed within HLA-allele-positive subsets. Repertoires with fewer than 30,000 or more than 120,000 public chains were left out of co-occurrence clustering, as were about five repertoires with anomalous nucleotide sharing. Held by TCRdb, this immuneACCESS table contains in-frame sequences only and omits some clones. Under half of the omission traces to an unresolved V gene where checked; the cause of the rest is unknown. For V, J and clone size, that table is used; D and trimming come from the DNA. This sample comprises roughly 120,000 clones, around 75% of them detected only once. Jointly, the top ten make up around 1.7% of the sample.

Regarding this clone: No antigen is known for it. Base quality data are lacking; no much larger clone is found one base away.

In total, 500 to 700 healthy bone marrow donors made up the cohort. At the time of sampling, every cohort member was nominally healthy, though immune exposures that went unrecorded were likely present. The donor tested CMV seronegative, placing the donor among the 352 seronegative members of the cohort. Every donor gave a peripheral blood sample, and the peripheral blood mononuclear cells from that sample were used for TCR beta sequencing. Genomic DNA was extracted from the blood cell samples with the Qiagen DNeasy Blood Extraction Kit. The sequenced sample consisted of PBMCs. This clonotype was sampled from a woman between 18 and 29 years old in good health and CMV-seronegative. The receptor chain draws on TRBV19 and TRBJ1-4, with no D gene named confidently. CDR3 sequence: CASSMAGLGEKLFF. The DNA reads TGTGCCAGTAGTATGGCTGGTCTAGGCGAAAAACTGTTTTTT.